The clone carrying this T cell receptor (beta chain) has a single count. There were healthy Caucasian individuals from Russia, aged roughly 6 to 90, serving as donors. The sample, roughly 9.5 milliliters of peripheral blood, was drawn from each donor. Samples each had at least 5.5 micrograms of total RNA extracted. CDR3 length equals 13 residues. Germline V gene sequence: CDR1 DFQATT, CDR2 SNEGSKA (reference sequence). V was pared by 6 bases and J by 2 bases, with 13 bases between. The data derive from a study of blood T cells in healthy people across ages. With a J-beta primer mix and a sample-barcoded 5' primer, a second PCR ran roughly 6 to 12 cycles. TCRdb re-analysed the 5' RACE reads in MiXCR, keeping a single row per CDR3 protein. The sample holds approximately 760,000 distinct CDR3 sequences; approximately 25% are singletons and the top ten take 8% to 10%. The sample also formed part of further work on T cells of mothers and their children. This second report adds: A slight, non-significant increase in overlap was found for related mother-child pairs relative to unrelated pairs.

The sequenced sample was blood. This receptor was obtained from a boy under 18 in good health. The chain couples TRBV20-1 to TRBJ1-1; D gene ambiguous. CDR3 loop: CSAQYKRNTEAFF. In nucleotides, the CDR3 is TGCAGTGCCCAGTACAAGAGAAACACTGAAGCTTTCTTT.